This TCR beta chain came from a study of siplizumab effects on memory and regulatory T cells. The length of the CDR3 is 11 residues. Germline assignment: CDR1 MGHDK and CDR2 SYGVNS. Study-wide points: Unstimulated subsets accounted for the mapping of only a minor share of the clones that were alloreactive.

TCR templates numbering approximately 94,000 were assayed per sample. Profiled with immunoSEQ multiplex PCR; TCRdb holds only in-frame clones, not every one. The profile covers 100,000 or so clones, with roughly 92% appearing a single time and about 0.6% taken by the ten largest. A note on this clone: Its antigen is unknown.

The sequencing sample was made of Tregs sorted from blood. V and J are TRBV25-1 and TRBJ1-2; D uncertain. The receptor was isolated from a human donor in good health. CDR3 sequence (DNA): TGTGCAGCGAGGTTTGGCTATGGCTACACCTTC. Its translation: CAARFGYGYTF.